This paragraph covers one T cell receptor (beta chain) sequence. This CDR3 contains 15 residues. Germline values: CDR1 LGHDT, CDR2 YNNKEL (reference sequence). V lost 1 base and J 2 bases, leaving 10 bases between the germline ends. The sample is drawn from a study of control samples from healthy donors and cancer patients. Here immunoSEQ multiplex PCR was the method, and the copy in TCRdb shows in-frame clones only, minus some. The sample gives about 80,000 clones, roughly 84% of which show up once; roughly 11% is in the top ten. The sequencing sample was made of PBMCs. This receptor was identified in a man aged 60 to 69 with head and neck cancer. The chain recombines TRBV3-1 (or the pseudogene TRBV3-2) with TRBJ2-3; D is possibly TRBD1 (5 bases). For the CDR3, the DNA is TGTGCCAGCAGCCAAGGCTTAGGGGTCACAGATACGCAGTATTTT. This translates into CASSQGLGVTDTQYF.